One and the same sample provided the 5 T cell receptor beta chains below, sequenced in a study of blood T cell repertoires in COVID-19. Data came from immunoSEQ multiplex PCR; TCRdb stores just in-frame clones and leaves some out. Here the sample spans over 35,000 clones, roughly 89% being singletons. The specimen was peripheral blood. These receptor sequences come from a man aged 55 to 70 with active COVID-19.

With respect to this clone: The final CDR3 position lacks the conserved phenylalanine or tryptophan, pointing to a likely read error. The DNA is left out, because the CDR3 cannot be placed on it with certainty; the CDR3 is given as TCRdb lists it. The V and J genes are TRBV30 and TRBJ1-2. The CDR3 sequence runs 9 residues, both termini included. Germline CDR1 reads GTSNPN; CDR2 reads SVGIG (reference sequence). CDR3 amino acids: CACPLPPTI.

CDR3 residues: CASSLGGLSYGYTF. Here the CDR3 DNA reads TGTGCCAGCAGTTTGGGGGGACTGAGCTATGGCTACACCTTC. V and J are TRBV28 and TRBJ1-2; possibly TRBD1 for D (5 bases). Germline CDR1 is MDHEN and CDR2 is SYDVKM. Trimming removed 3 bases at V and 4 bases at J, with 12 bases between. CDR3 size: 14 residues.

The CDR3 reads CAWSVRGQLNEQYF. The CDR3 DNA reads TGTGCCTGGAGTGTCCGGGGACAGCTCAACGAGCAGTACTTC. The chain recombines TRBV30 with TRBJ2-7, with 7 bases matching TRBD1. The germline gives CDR1 GTSNPN, CDR2 SVGIG (reference sequence). This CDR3 is 14 amino acids long. After removal of 0 bases from V and 5 bases from J, the junction contained 7 bases not matched to a gene.

This chain uses TRBV2 with TRBJ2-1; TRBD1 aligns across 8 bases. Germline CDR1 SNHLY, CDR2 FYNNEI. After removal of 6 bases from V and 5 bases from J, the junction contained 6 bases not matched to a gene. This CDR3 is built from 14 residues. DNA for the CDR3: TGTGCCAGCAGACCGTACAGGGGGGACAATGAGCAGTTCTTC. Amino acids: CASRPYRGDNEQFF.

The chain couples TRBV6-5 to TRBJ1-1; perhaps TRBD1 as D (5 bases). Germline loops: CDR1 MNHEY, CDR2 SVGAGI. The ends were cut back, 6 bases at V and 6 bases at J, with 14 bases in the middle. CDR3 size: 13 residues. In nucleotides, the CDR3 is TGTGCCAGCAGCCCGATTCAGGGCCCTGAAGCTTTCTTT. Its translation is CASSPIQGPEAFF.